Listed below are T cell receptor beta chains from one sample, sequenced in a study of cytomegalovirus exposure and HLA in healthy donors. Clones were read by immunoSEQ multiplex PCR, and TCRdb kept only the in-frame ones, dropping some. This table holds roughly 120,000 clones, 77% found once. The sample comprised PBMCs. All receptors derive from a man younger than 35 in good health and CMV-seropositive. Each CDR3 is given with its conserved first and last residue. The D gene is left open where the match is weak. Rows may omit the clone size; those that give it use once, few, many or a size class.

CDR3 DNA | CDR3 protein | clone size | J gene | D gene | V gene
TGTGCCAGCAGTACCACCGGCGGTTTTAACTATGGCTACACCTTC | CASSTTGGFNYGYTF | few | TRBJ1-2 | NA | TRBV28
TGTGCCAGCAGCTTAGGCAACTCTGGGGCCAACGTCCTGACTTTC | CASSLGNSGANVLTF | NA | TRBJ2-6 | NA | TRBV7-3
TGTGCCAGCAGTAGGCGGACAGGGGACACCGGGGAGCTGTTTTTT | CASSRRTGDTGELFF | NA | TRBJ2-2 | TRBD1 | TRBV6-4
TGTGCCAGCAGTTCCACAGGGGGCCTGTTTTACGAGCAGTACTTC | CASSSTGGLFYEQYF | NA | TRBJ2-7 | TRBD1 | TRBV28
TGCGCCAGCAGCTTGGTGGCGGGAGCCGACAATGAGCAGTTCTTC | CASSLVAGADNEQFF | NA | TRBJ2-1 | TRBD2 | TRBV5-1
TGTGCCAGCAGCCATTCCCAGCGGGGGGGGGAAGAGACCCAGTACTTC | CASSHSQRGGEETQYF | few | TRBJ2-5 | TRBD2 | TRBV4-2
TGTGCCAGCAGACCACTTTACAGGGACCCTAATGAAAAACTGTTTTTT | CASRPLYRDPNEKLFF | once | TRBJ1-4 | NA | TRBV28
TGTGCTAGCAGCTTAGGGCAGGGCAGCCCCTACGAGCAGTACTTC | CASSLGQGSPYEQYF | NA | TRBJ2-7 | NA | TRBV7-7
TGTGCCAGCAGCCAAATCAGCGATGAGCAGTTCTTC | CASSQISDEQFF | NA | TRBJ2-1 | NA | TRBV4-2
TGTGCCAGCAGTTACGGGACAGAAGAAAACACCATATATTTT | CASSYGTEENTIYF | few | TRBJ1-3 | TRBD1 | TRBV6-5
TGTGCCAGCAGTGGACAGCTCTCACGGCACACCATATATTTT | CASSGQLSRHTIYF | NA | TRBJ1-3 | NA | TRBV2
TGTGCCAGTAGTATCCGACATGATACTGAAGCTTTCTTT | CASSIRHDTEAFF | NA | TRBJ1-1 | NA | TRBV19
TGTGCCAGCAGTTCCGGGACAGGGTTCCTCTACGAGCAGTACTTC | CASSSGTGFLYEQYF | once | TRBJ2-7 | TRBD1 | TRBV28
TGTGCCAGTAGTCCCTTTTTTAGCTCTGGGGCCAACGGCCTGACTTTC | CASSPFFSSGANGLTF | NA | TRBJ2-6 | NA | TRBV19
TGTGCCAGCAGCCAAGAACAGAGTCATGAAGCTTTCTTT | CASSQEQSHEAFF | NA | TRBJ1-1 | NA | TRBV4-2
TGCAGTGCTATCCGACAGGCCACCTACACCTTC | CSAIRQATYTF | NA | TRBJ1-2 | NA | TRBV20-1
TGCGCCAGCAGCCCGGGACTAGCGGGAGTCCTCGTAGCGTACGAGCAGTACTTC | CASSPGLAGVLVAYEQYF | NA | TRBJ2-7 | TRBD2 | TRBV5-1
TGCGCCACCAGACAGGGGGCGTTGGATACGCAGTATTTT | CATRQGALDTQYF | NA | TRBJ2-3 | TRBD1 | TRBV4-1
TGTGCCAGCAGCTTTCAGGCGACTAGCGGACTCTCTGGGGCCAACGTCCTGACTTTC | CASSFQATSGLSGANVLTF | NA | TRBJ2-6 | TRBD2 | TRBV5-4
TGCGCCAGCAGCTTGGGCCCTGACAGGGTTAGAGGCTACGAGCAGTACTTC | CASSLGPDRVRGYEQYF | NA | TRBJ2-7 | TRBD1 | TRBV5-1
TGTGCCAGCAACCCGACAGGTGACTATGGCTACACCTTC | CASNPTGDYGYTF | NA | TRBJ1-2 | NA | TRBV14
TGTGCCAGTAGTATGGGTCGGAGATCGTGGGGCTACACCTTC | CASSMGRRSWGYTF | NA | TRBJ1-2 | NA | TRBV19
TGTGCCAGCAGCTTAGATCATCGGGTTTATGGCTACACCTTC | CASSLDHRVYGYTF | NA | TRBJ1-2 | NA | TRBV7-9
TGTGCCAGTAGTTTCCTTGCAGGCGAAGCTTTCTTT | CASSFLAGEAFF | NA | TRBJ1-1 | NA | TRBV19
TGCGCCAGCAGCTTGGCCGCCCGGACAGGCTCTGGAAACACCATATATTTT | CASSLAARTGSGNTIYF | NA | TRBJ1-3 | TRBD1 | TRBV5-1
TGTGCCAGCAGCTCCGACAGGGGTCCCCAGTATTTT | CASSSDRGPQYF | NA | TRBJ2-3 | TRBD1 | TRBV7-9
TGTGCCAGCAAGAGCGGCAATCAGCCCCAGCATTTT | CASKSGNQPQHF | NA | TRBJ1-5 | NA | TRBV6-1
TGTGCCAGCAGTTACTATCCTCTAGCGGCACAGCAGTACTTC | CASSYYPLAAQQYF | NA | TRBJ2-5 | TRBD2 | TRBV6-5
TGTGCCAGCTCACCCCGGACAGAGCCCACTGAAGCTTTCTTT | CASSPRTEPTEAFF | NA | TRBJ1-1 | NA | TRBV18
TGCGCCAGCAGCACCGACTACTACAATGAGCAGTTCTTC | CASSTDYYNEQFF | few | TRBJ2-1 | NA | TRBV4-1
TGCAGCGTCGCCGGGACTAGGTTCGAGACCCAGTACTTC | CSVAGTRFETQYF | NA | TRBJ2-5 | TRBD2 | TRBV29-1
TGCAGCGTTTCCCCTGTGGGACAGGGGTTAGATGAAGCTTTCTTT | CSVSPVGQGLDEAFF | NA | TRBJ1-1 | TRBD1 | TRBV29-1
TGTGCCAGCAGGGACAGGGGGCAGGAAAAACTGTTTTTT | CASRDRGQEKLFF | NA | TRBJ1-4 | TRBD1 | TRBV6-1
TGTGCCTGGACCTCGGCAGGGCGAAGGGCTTTCTTT | CAWTSAGRRAFF | NA | TRBJ1-1 | NA | TRBV30
TGTGCCACCAGCAGCGGGGAGGGCTATAGGATTTACGAGCAGTACTTC | CATSSGEGYRIYEQYF | NA | TRBJ2-7 | TRBD2 | TRBV15
TGTGCCAGTGGCGACAGGAACACTGAAGCTTTCTTT | CASGDRNTEAFF | few | TRBJ1-1 | NA | TRBV19
TGTGCCAGCAGCTTGAAAGGGATTTTAGCGGACTATGGCTACACCTTC | CASSLKGILADYGYTF | NA | TRBJ1-2 | NA | TRBV5-4
TGTGCCAGCATCAGGGAACGCAATCAGCCCCAGCATTTT | CASIRERNQPQHF | few | TRBJ1-5 | NA | TRBV2
TGTGCCAGCAGCAGGGGGATGGTGATTTCTGGGGCCAACGTCCTGACTTTC | CASSRGMVISGANVLTF | NA | TRBJ2-6 | NA | TRBV5-4
TGTGCCAGCAGCTTAGTGCTAGGTACATTCCAGCCCCAGCATTTT | CASSLVLGTFQPQHF | few | TRBJ1-5 | NA | TRBV7-2
TGCGCCAGCAGCTTGACGACTAGCGGGAATTCCAAAAACAGTCAGTACTTC | CASSLTTSGNSKNSQYF | NA | TRBJ2-4 | TRBD2 | TRBV5-1
TGTGCCAGCAGCCCGCAGGGGTCTGGGTCGGATGGCTACACCTTC | CASSPQGSGSDGYTF | NA | TRBJ1-2 | NA | TRBV7-8
TGTGCCACCGGACAGGTAATCTCCTACGAGCAGTACTTC | CATGQVISYEQYF | NA | TRBJ2-7 | TRBD1 | TRBV28
TGCGCCAGCCGGAGTGAGGGGAACACTGAAGCTTTCTTT | CASRSEGNTEAFF | once | TRBJ1-1 | NA | TRBV5-1
TGTGCCAGTAGTATCGGTAGTAGAAACACCATATATTTT | CASSIGSRNTIYF | NA | TRBJ1-3 | NA | TRBV19
TGTGCCAGTAGTAAACAGACAGGGGTACACACCGGGGAGCTGTTTTTT | CASSKQTGVHTGELFF | NA | TRBJ2-2 | TRBD1 | TRBV19
TGTGCCTGGAGTTTATGGGGCAAGCTCACTGAAGCTTTCTTT | CAWSLWGKLTEAFF | NA | TRBJ1-1 | NA | TRBV30
TGTGCCAGTAGTATAGATTGGACAGCCGAAAACTATGGCTACACCTTC | CASSIDWTAENYGYTF | few | TRBJ1-2 | NA | TRBV19
TGTGCCAGTAGTATAGCGGGATCCTCCTACAATGAGCAGTTCTTC | CASSIAGSSYNEQFF | NA | TRBJ2-1 | NA | TRBV19
TGTGCCAGCACCCCCTATGTAACAGGGGAAGCTTTCTTT | CASTPYVTGEAFF | few | TRBJ1-1 | NA | TRBV7-6
TGTGCCAGCAGCTCCTCCGTCGCCGGGGAGCTGTTTTTT | CASSSSVAGELFF | NA | TRBJ2-2 | NA | TRBV7-8
TGTGCCAGCAGCGTAGCTGGGCTAGCGGGAGTGTACGAGCAGTACTTC | CASSVAGLAGVYEQYF | NA | TRBJ2-7 | TRBD2 | TRBV9
TGTGCCAGCAGTCTGACAGGTTACAATGAGCAGTTCTTC | CASSLTGYNEQFF | NA | TRBJ2-1 | NA | TRBV5-4
TGTGCCAGCAGTTTGGTGGGAGACTACGAGCAGTACTTC | CASSLVGDYEQYF | NA | TRBJ2-7 | NA | TRBV27
TGCGCCAGCAGCTATGAGGGCTCTAACTATGGCTACACCTTC | CASSYEGSNYGYTF | NA | TRBJ1-2 | NA | TRBV5-1
TGTGCCAGCTTCAGGGTTGCCTACAATGAGCAGTTCTTC | CASFRVAYNEQFF | NA | TRBJ2-1 | NA | TRBV5-6